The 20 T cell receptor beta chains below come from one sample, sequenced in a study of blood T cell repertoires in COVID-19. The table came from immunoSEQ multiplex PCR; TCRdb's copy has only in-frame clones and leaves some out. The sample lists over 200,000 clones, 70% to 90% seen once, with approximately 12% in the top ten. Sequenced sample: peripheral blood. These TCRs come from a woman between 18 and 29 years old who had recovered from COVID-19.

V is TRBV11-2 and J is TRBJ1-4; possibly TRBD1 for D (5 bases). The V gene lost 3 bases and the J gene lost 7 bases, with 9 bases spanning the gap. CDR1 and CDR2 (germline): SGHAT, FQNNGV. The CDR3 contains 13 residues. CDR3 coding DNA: TGTGCCAGCAGCTTCCCAGGGTCTGAAAAACTGTTTTTT. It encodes CASSFPGSEKLFF.

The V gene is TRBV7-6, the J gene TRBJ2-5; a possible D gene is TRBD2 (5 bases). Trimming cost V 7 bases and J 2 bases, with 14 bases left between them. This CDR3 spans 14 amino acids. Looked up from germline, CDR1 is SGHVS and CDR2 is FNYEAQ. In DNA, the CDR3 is TGTGCCAGCACCATCAGCGGCGGGCAAGAGACCCAGTACTTC. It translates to CASTISGGQETQYF.

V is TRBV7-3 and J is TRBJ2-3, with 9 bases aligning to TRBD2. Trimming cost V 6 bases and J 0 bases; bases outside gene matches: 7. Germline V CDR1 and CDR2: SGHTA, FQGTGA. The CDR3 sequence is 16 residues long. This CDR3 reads CASSLTSGVSTDTQYF. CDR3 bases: TGTGCCAGCAGTTTGACTAGCGGAGTAAGCACAGATACGCAGTATTTT.

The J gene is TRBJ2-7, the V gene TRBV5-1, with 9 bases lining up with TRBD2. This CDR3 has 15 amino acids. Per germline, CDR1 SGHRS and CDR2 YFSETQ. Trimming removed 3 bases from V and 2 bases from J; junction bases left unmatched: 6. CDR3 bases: TGCGCCAGCAGCTCTCAGGCGGGAGGGCCCTACGAGCAGTACTTC. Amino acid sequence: CASSSQAGGPYEQYF.

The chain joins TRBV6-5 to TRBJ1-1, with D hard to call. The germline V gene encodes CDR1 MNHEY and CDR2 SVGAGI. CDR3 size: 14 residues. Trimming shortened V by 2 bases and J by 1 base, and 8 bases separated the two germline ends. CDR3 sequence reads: CASSYAFTNTEAFF. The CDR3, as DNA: TGTGCCAGCAGTTACGCGTTCACGAACACTGAAGCTTTCTTT.

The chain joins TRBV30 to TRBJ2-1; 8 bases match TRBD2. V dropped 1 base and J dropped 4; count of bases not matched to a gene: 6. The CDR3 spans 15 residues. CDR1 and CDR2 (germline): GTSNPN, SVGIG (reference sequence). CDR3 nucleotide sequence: TGTGCCTGGAGTGCGGGGGGGTCTAGGTACAATGAGCAGTTCTTC. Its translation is CAWSAGGSRYNEQFF.

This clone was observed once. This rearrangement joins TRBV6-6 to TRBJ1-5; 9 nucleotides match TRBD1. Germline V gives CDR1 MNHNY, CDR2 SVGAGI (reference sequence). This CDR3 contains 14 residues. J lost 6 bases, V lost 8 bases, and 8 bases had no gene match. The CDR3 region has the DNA TGTGCCAGCGGGCTAGGACAGGGGAGTCAGCCCCAGCATTTT. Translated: CASGLGQGSQPQHF.

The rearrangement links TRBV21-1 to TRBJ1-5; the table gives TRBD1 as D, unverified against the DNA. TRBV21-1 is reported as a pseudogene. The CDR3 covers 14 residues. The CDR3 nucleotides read TGTGCCAGCAGCAGGACAGGGATCAATCAGCCCCAGCATTTT. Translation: CASSRTGINQPQHF.

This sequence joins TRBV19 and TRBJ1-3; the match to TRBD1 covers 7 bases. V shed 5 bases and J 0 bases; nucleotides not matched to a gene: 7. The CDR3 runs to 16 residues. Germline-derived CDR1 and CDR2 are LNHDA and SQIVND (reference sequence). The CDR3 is CASSRDRANSGNTIYF. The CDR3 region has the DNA TGTGCCAGTAGTCGCGACAGGGCTAACTCTGGAAACACCATATATTTT.

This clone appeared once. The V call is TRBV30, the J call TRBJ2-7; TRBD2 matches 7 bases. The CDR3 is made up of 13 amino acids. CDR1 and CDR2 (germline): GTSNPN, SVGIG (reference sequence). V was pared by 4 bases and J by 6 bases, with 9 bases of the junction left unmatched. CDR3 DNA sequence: TGTGCCTGGAACCGGGGGACTACACTCGAGCAGTACTTC. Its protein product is CAWNRGTTLEQYF.

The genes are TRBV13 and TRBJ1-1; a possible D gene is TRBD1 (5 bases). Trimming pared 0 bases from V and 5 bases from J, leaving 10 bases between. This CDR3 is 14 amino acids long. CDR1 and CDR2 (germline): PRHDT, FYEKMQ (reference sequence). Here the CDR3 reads CASSLGRGITEAFF. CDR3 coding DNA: TGTGCCAGCAGCTTAGGTCGGGGGATAACTGAAGCTTTCTTT.

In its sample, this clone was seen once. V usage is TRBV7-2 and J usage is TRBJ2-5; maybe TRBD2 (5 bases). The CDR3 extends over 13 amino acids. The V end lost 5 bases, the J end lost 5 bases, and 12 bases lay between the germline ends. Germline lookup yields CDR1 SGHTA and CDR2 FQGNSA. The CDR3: CASSPPGVETQYF. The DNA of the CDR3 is TGTGCCAGCAGCCCGCCCGGGGTGGAGACCCAGTACTTC.

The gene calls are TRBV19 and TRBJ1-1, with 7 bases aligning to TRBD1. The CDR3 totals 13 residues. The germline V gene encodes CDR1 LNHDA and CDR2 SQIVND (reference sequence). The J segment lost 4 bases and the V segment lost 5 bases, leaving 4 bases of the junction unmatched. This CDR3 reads CASSQTGRTEAFF. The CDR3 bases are TGTGCCAGTAGTCAGACAGGGCGCACTGAAGCTTTCTTT.

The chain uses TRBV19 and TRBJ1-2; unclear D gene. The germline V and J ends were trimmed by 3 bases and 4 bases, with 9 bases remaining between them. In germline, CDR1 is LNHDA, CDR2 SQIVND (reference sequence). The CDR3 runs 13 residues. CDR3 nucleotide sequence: TGTGCCAGTAGTATTATGTCGGGCTATGGCTACACCTTC. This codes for CASSIMSGYGYTF. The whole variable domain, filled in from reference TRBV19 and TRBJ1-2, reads DGGITQSPKYLFRKEGQNVTLSCEQNLNHDAMYWYRQDPGQGLRLIYYSQIVNDFQKGDIAEGYSVSREKKESFPLTVTSAQKNPTAFYLCASSIMSGYGYTFGSGTRLTVV.

CDR3 amino acids: CASSSGQGYGYTF. CDR3 sequence (DNA): TGTGCCAGCAGCTCCGGACAGGGTTATGGCTACACCTTC. The V call is TRBV7-3, the J call TRBJ1-2; 8 positions agree with TRBD1. The junction had 3 bases not matched to a gene; V was cut back by 4 bases and J by 5 bases. Germline assignment: CDR1 SGHTA and CDR2 FQGTGA. The CDR3 length is 13 residues.

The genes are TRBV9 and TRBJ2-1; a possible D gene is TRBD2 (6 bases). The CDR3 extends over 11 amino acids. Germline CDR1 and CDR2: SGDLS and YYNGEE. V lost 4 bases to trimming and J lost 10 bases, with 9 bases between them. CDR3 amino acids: CASSLGLEQFF. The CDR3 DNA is TGTGCCAGCAGCCTAGGACTAGAGCAGTTCTTC. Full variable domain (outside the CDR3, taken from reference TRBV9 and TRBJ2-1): DSGVTQTPKHLITATGQRVTLRCSPRSGDLSVYWYQQSLDQGLQFLIQYYNGEERAKGNILERFSAQQFPDLHSELNLSSLELGDSALYFCASSLGLEQFFGPGTRLTVL.

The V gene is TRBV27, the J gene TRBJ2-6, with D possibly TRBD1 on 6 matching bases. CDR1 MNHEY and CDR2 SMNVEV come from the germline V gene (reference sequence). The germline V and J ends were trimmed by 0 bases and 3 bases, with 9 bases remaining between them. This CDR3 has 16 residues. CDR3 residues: CASSLSRRGGANVLTF. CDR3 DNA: TGTGCCAGCAGTTTATCCCGCAGGGGTGGGGCCAACGTCCTGACTTTC. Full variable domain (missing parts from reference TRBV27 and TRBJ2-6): EAQVTQNPRYLITVTGKKLTVTCSQNMNHEYMSWYRQDPGLGLRQIYYSMNVEVTDKGDVPEGYKVSRKEKRNFPLILESPSPNQTSLYFCASSLSRRGGANVLTFGAGSRLTVL.

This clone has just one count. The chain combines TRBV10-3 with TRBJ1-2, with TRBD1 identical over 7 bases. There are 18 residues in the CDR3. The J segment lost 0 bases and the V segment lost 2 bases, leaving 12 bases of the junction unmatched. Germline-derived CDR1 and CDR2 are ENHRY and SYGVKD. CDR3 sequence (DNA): TGTGCCATCAGTGAGCCCTCTTGGACAGGCTTAGCTAACTATGGCTACACCTTC. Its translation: CAISEPSWTGLANYGYTF.

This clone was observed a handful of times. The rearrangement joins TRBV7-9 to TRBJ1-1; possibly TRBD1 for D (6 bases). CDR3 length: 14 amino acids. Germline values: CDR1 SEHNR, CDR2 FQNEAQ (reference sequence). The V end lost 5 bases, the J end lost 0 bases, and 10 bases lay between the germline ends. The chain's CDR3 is CASSAGTMNTEAFF. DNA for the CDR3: TGTGCCAGCAGCGCAGGGACAATGAACACTGAAGCTTTCTTT. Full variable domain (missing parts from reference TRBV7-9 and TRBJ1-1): DTGVSQNPRHKITKRGQNVTFRCDPISEHNRLYWYRQTLGQGPEFLTYFQNEAQLEKSRLLSDRFSAERPKGSFSTLEIQRTEQGDSAMYLCASSAGTMNTEAFFGQGTRLTVV.

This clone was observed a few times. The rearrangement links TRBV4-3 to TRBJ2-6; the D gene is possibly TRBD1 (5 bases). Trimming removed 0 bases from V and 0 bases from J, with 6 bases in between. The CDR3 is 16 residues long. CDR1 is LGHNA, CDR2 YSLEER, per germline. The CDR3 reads CASSQDRGSGANVLTF. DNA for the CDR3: TGCGCCAGCAGCCAAGATAGGGGCTCTGGGGCCAACGTCCTGACTTTC.